This T cell receptor (beta chain) was retrieved from a study of cytomegalovirus exposure and HLA in healthy donors. Study-wide results and limits: By a later analysis, the bulk of CMV-associated TCR beta chains appeared HLA-restricted.

The PCR had 60 Vbeta and 13 Jbeta primers. Profiled with immunoSEQ multiplex PCR; TCRdb holds only in-frame clones, not every one. The table shows some 170,000 clones, with just over 70% occurring only once. CDR1 and CDR2 (germline): LNHDA, SQIVND (reference sequence). CDR3 length: 15 amino acids. Trimming cost V 3 bases and J 8 bases; bases outside gene matches: 6. This clone was detected only a few times. As yet, its antigen is unknown. The V and J genes are TRBV19 and TRBJ1-6; the match to TRBD1 covers 8 bases. Source material: PBMCs. The receptor's source is a human donor in good health. CDR3: CASSISDRDHSPLHF. CDR3 bases: TGTGCCAGTAGTATCTCGGACAGGGATCATTCACCCCTCCACTTT.